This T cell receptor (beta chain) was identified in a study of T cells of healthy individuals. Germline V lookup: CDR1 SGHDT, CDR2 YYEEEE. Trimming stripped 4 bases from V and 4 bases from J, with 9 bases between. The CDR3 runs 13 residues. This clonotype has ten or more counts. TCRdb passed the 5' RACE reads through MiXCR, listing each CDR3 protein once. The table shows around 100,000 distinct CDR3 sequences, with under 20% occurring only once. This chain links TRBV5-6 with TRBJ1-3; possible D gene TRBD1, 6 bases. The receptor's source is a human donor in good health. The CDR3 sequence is CASSRTAGNTIYF. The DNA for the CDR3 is TGTGCCAGCAGCCGGACAGCAGGAAACACCATATATTTT.